Each of the 5 T cell receptor beta chains below was sequenced from the same sample in a study of OX40 agonist ivuxolimab in advanced cancers. Using immunoSEQ multiplex PCR, the repertoire was profiled, and TCRdb retains in-frame clones only, with some absent. This repertoire shows 35,000 to 40,000 clones, 92% found once; its top ten account for 8.5% to 10%. Specimen: CD4+ or CD8+ T cells sorted from blood, collected in a trial of the OX40 agonist ivuxolimab. The receptors come from an adult with an advanced solid tumor such as melanoma, head and neck, liver or kidney cancer.

In this sample, this clone is large (0.1 to 1%). V is TRBV28 and J is TRBJ2-3; 7 positions match TRBD2. This CDR3 spans 14 amino acids. Per germline, CDR1 MDHEN and CDR2 SYDVKM. After removal of 5 bases from V and 2 bases from J, the junction contained 4 bases not matched to a gene. The CDR3 DNA is TGTGCCAGCAGTCTAGCGGCTCTCACAGATACGCAGTATTTT. The encoded protein is CASSLAALTDTQYF.

J is TRBJ2-1 and V is TRBV11-3, with D unclear. The V and J ends lost 1 base and 8 bases respectively, with 9 bases between them. CDR1 is SGHNT, CDR2 YENEEA, per germline. CDR3 length: 13 residues. The CDR3 loop is CASSLGLGYEQFF. CDR3 bases: TGTGCCAGCAGCTTAGGGCTGGGCTATGAGCAGTTCTTC.

This clone was observed a single time. J is TRBJ1-2 and V is TRBV6-6; D remains ambiguous. CDR3 length: 12 residues. V lost 5 bases and J lost 3, with 7 bases in between. Germline V gives CDR1 MNHNY, CDR2 SVGAGI (reference sequence). The CDR3 here is CASSPDDYGYTF. CDR3 DNA sequence: TGTGCCAGCAGTCCTGATGACTATGGCTACACCTTC.

The rearrangement uses TRBV2 and TRBJ1-1, with a tentative D call TRBD1 (6 bases). Germline CDR1 reads SNHLY; CDR2 reads FYNNEI. Trimming shortened V by 7 bases and J by 7 bases, and 16 bases separated the two germline ends. CDR3 size: 13 residues. The CDR3 region has the DNA TGTGCCAGCACCCCCACAGGGACAAATGAAGCTTTCTTT. Encoded protein: CASTPTGTNEAFF.

The V and J genes are TRBV2 and TRBJ2-1; no reliable D call. V lost 7 bases and J lost 0, with 10 bases in between. The CDR3 is 14 amino acids. The V gene's germline CDR1 is SNHLY and CDR2 FYNNEI. The CDR3 nucleotides read TGTGCCAGCAACCCAAGCCTCTCCTACAATGAGCAGTTCTTC. This sequence encodes CASNPSLSYNEQFF. Complete variable domain (other parts from reference TRBV2 and TRBJ2-1): EPEVTQTPSHQVTQMGQEVILRCVPISNHLYFYWYRQILGQKVEFLVSFYNNEISEKSEIFDDQFSVERPDGSNFTLKIRSTKLEDSAMYFCASNPSLSYNEQFFGPGTRLTVL.